The text below deals with one T cell receptor beta chain. Its target is not known. This entry comes from a study of long-term antiretroviral therapy in people with HIV. Overall study results and limits: Relative to transplant donor controls, diversity remained lower despite increasing after ART.

Losses at the gene ends were 5 bases for V and 4 bases for J; bases not matched to a gene: 12. Germline V gives CDR1 SGHAT, CDR2 FQNNGV. The CDR3 extends over 19 amino acids. Every one of the participants with HIV received treatment in the United States. Samples were assayed with immunoSEQ v3.0 at survey level. Sequencing aimed at 40,000-50,000 T-cell genomes per sample. The assay was immunoSEQ multiplex PCR, and TCRdb's table has in-frame clones only and misses some. The table has under 20,000 clones, approximately 79% seen once. The J gene is TRBJ2-2, the V gene TRBV11-2; TRBD2 matches 14 bases. The source of this sequence is a man between 18 and 29 years old with HIV. Sample: unsorted PBMCs, taken at the start of antiretroviral therapy, before treatment. CDR3 residues: CASSQLTSGLAGATGELFF. Written as DNA, the CDR3 is TGTGCCAGCAGCCAACTAACATCGGGACTAGCGGGAGCCACCGGGGAGCTGTTTTTT. Full variable domain (outside the CDR3, taken from reference TRBV11-2 and TRBJ2-2): EAGVAQSPRYKIIEKRQSVAFWCNPISGHATLYWYQQILGQGPKLLIQFQNNGVVDDSQLPKDRFSAERLKGVDSTLKIQPAKLEDSAVYLCASSQLTSGLAGATGELFFGEGSRLTVL.